This T cell receptor beta chain was identified in a study of CD8+ T cells in alopecia areata. Peripheral blood samples and lesional scalp punch biopsies were obtained from alopecia areata patients. General study points: Although TCR sharing was seen in mice, sharing across patients was less clear, possibly for HLA-related reasons.

With 0 bases clipped from V and 8 bases from J, the junction kept 2 bases outside the gene matches. The CDR3 loop spans 12 amino acids. From germline, CDR1 is SGHRS and CDR2 YFSETQ. RNA extraction and reverse transcription yielded cDNA as sequencing template. Sequenced by immunoSEQ multiplex PCR; TCRdb stores in-frame clones only, minus some. The data hold about 200,000 clones, with about 53% observed a single time. With respect to this clone: Its cognate antigen is unknown.

Material: CD4+ T cells sorted from blood, obtained at week 0. This sequence originates from a human donor with alopecia areata. The chain joins TRBV5-1 to TRBJ2-7, with TRBD1 identical over 7 bases. The CDR3 sequence: CASSLGQGQQYF. In DNA form, the CDR3 reads TGCGCCAGCAGCTTGGGACAGGGACAGCAGTACTTC.